Listed below are T cell receptor beta chains from one sample, sequenced in a study of T cells in Graves' hyperthyroidism and ophthalmopathy. In TCRdb, the multiplex PCR reads were re-called with MiXCR into one record per CDR3 protein. The table records hundreds of thousands of distinct CDR3 sequences, 14% to 15% of them present only once. Sequenced material: blood. The source is a man aged 18-30 years with Graves' ophthalmopathy. Both conserved end residues are part of each CDR3. The order of the fields is V gene, J gene, D gene, CDR3 protein. The D gene is left open where the match is weak.

TRBV20-1	TRBJ2-5	NA	CSARGAQGTQYF
TRBV6-1	TRBJ1-1	NA	CASSEVHPEAFF
TRBV7-8	TRBJ2-1	TRBD2	CASSSGRVSGRGWEQFF
TRBV6-5	TRBJ2-2	TRBD2	CASSYSAGVMNTGELFF
TRBV2	TRBJ1-3	NA	CASSEDVPGTIYF
TRBV29-1	TRBJ2-3	TRBD1	CSRTGGDTQYF
TRBV5-1	TRBJ2-3	TRBD2	CASSRGTSGGANTQYF
TRBV9	TRBJ2-5	NA	CASSVDRAGDDTQYF
TRBV11-1	TRBJ2-1	NA	CASSWQVLNYNEQFF
TRBV24-1	TRBJ1-5	TRBD1	CATSDTRTGGNQPQHF
TRBV3-1	TRBJ2-1	NA	CASSQDRSNEQFF
TRBV30	TRBJ2-7	NA	CAWSGTVTREQYF
TRBV2	TRBJ1-2	NA	CASSDRPAVEGYTF
TRBV20-1	TRBJ1-5	NA	CSAKKAQGDQPQHF
TRBV27	TRBJ2-7	NA	CASSLVPETRGNEQYF
TRBV20-1	TRBJ2-2	TRBD1	CSARAAHPEQGVFTGELFF
TRBV27	TRBJ1-2	NA	CASSPRQESYGYTF
TRBV2	TRBJ2-1	NA	CASRQIYNEQFF
TRBV12-3/TRBV12-4	TRBJ1-6	TRBD1	CASSPTGGGSPLHF
TRBV11-2	TRBJ1-2	NA	CASSFLGSYGYTF
TRBV19	TRBJ2-7	TRBD1	CASSPGQGPSYEQYF
TRBV6-1	TRBJ1-5	NA	CASNSDWASNQPQHF
TRBV10-3	TRBJ2-6	TRBD2	CATLAGDSGANVLTF
TRBV18	TRBJ2-3	NA	CASHSQTSTDTQYF
TRBV7-9	TRBJ2-7	TRBD1	CASGDRPGQGAYEQYF
TRBV13	TRBJ1-1	NA	CASSLVSGGEAFF
TRBV6-1	TRBJ2-1	NA	CASTHSAGPHSNEQFF
TRBV7-8	TRBJ2-7	TRBD1	CASSLNLGTGGEQYF
TRBV5-1	TRBJ1-2	TRBD1	CASSYRDSNYGYTF
TRBV20-1	TRBJ1-5	NA	CSARAGYQPQHF